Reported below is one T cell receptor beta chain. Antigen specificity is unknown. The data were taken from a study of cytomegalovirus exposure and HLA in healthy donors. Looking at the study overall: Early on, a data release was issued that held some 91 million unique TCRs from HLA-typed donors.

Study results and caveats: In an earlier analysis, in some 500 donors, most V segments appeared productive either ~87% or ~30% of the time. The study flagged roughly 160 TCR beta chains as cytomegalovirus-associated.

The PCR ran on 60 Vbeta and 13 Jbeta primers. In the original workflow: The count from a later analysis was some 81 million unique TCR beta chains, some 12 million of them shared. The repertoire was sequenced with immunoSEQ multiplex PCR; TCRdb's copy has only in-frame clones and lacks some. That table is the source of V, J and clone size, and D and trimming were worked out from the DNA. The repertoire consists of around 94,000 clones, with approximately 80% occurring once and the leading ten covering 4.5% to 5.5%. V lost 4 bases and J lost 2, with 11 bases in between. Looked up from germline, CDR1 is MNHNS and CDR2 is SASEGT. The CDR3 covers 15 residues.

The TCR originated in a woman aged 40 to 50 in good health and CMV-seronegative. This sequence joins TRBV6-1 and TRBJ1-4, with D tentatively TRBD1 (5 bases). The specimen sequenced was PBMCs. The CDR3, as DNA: TGTGCCAGCAGTGCCCCGGGGGGGACTAATGAAAAACTGTTTTTT. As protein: CASSAPGGTNEKLFF.